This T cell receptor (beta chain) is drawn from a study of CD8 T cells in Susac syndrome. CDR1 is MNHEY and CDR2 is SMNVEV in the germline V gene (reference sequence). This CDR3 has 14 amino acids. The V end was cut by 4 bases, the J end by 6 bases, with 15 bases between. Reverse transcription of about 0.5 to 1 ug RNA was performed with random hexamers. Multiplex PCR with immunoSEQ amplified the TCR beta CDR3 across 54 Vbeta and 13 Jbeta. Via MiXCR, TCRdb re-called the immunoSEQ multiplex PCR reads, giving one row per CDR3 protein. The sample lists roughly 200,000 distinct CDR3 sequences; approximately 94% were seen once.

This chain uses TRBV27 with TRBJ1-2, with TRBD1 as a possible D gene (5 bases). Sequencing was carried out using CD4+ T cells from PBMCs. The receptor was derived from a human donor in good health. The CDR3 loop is CASSSLGETDGYTF. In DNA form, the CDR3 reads TGTGCCAGCAGTTCGTTAGGGGAGACGGATGGCTACACCTTC.